These 24 T cell receptor beta chains came from one sample sequenced in a study of beta chain features in type 1 diabetes. cDNA synthesis used the whole RNA isolate, giving expressed TCRB sequences. Using immunoSEQ multiplex PCR, the repertoire was profiled, and TCRdb retains in-frame clones only, with some absent. The repertoire holds 500,000 to 650,000 clones, with approximately 13% as singletons. Regarding the study as a whole: Type 1 diabetes patients showed a moderate but significant shortening of TCRB CDR3s in all four CD4+ subsets.

Their recognized antigens are unknown. Sequences were obtained from naive CD4+ T cells from blood. These receptors were obtained from a man aged 25 to 45 with type 1 diabetes.

CDR3 DNA: TGTGCCAGCAATACCGGGACAACTAAGATCGAGCAGTACTTC. Translation: CASNTGTTKIEQYF. This chain joins TRBV6-6 and TRBJ2-7; possible D gene TRBD1, 6 bases. The CDR3 covers 14 residues. V was clipped by 7 bases and J by 6 bases, with 19 bases between them. Germline CDR1 is MNHNY and CDR2 is SVGAGI (reference sequence).

The chain recombines TRBV5-1 with TRBJ1-1; 7 bases are shared with TRBD1. V shed 4 bases and J 5 bases; nucleotides not matched to a gene: 14. Germline CDR1 and CDR2: SGHRS and YFSETQ. This CDR3 comprises 16 residues. Written as DNA, the CDR3 is TGCGCCAGCAGCACCGCGGGACAGCTAGGGGGGACTGAAGCTTTCTTT. As protein: CASSTAGQLGGTEAFF.

This clone was seen more than once but under ten times. The rearrangement links TRBV29-1 to TRBJ1-3; D is unclear. The V gene lost 4 bases and the J gene lost 4 bases, with 8 bases spanning the gap. Germline CDR1 and CDR2: SQVTM and ANQGSEA. The CDR3 has 12 residues. The CDR3 spells CSVAGVGNTIYF. CDR3 in DNA: TGCAGCGTTGCCGGGGTCGGAAACACCATATATTTT. The full variable domain, with the rest looked up from reference TRBV29-1 and TRBJ1-3, is SAVISQKPSRDICQRGTSLTIQCQVDSQVTMMFWYRQQPGQSLTLIATANQGSEATYESGFVIDKFPISRPNLTFSTLTVSNMSPEDSSIYLCSVAGVGNTIYFGEGSWLTVV.

V and J are TRBV4-3 and TRBJ1-5; no firm D call. CDR1 LGHNA and CDR2 YSLEER come from the germline V gene. With 0 bases removed from V and 0 bases from J, the gap between germline ends came to 9 bases. The CDR3 extends over 16 amino acids. The DNA of the CDR3 is TGCGCCAGCAGCCAAGATCTACAGTATAGCAATCAGCCCCAGCATTTT. Translated: CASSQDLQYSNQPQHF.

This rearrangement joins TRBV7-2 to TRBJ2-7; a possible D gene is TRBD1 (6 bases). The CDR3 has 16 residues. Germline CDR1 SGHTA, CDR2 FQGNSA. Trimming left V 5 bases short and J 2 bases short, with 19 bases between. Written as DNA, the CDR3 is TGTGCCAGCAGCCTCCCGTCAGGGGAAGCTACCTACGAGCAGTACTTC. Amino acids: CASSLPSGEATYEQYF.

In this sample, this clone turned up a few times. V and J are TRBV25-1 and TRBJ1-2; perhaps TRBD1 as D (5 bases). From germline, CDR1 is MGHDK and CDR2 SYGVNS. Trimming pared 6 bases from V and 8 bases from J, leaving 10 bases between. This CDR3 has 11 residues. The CDR3 bases are TGTGCCAGCAGGGGGGGTCACGGCTACACCTTC. Translating gives CASRGGHGYTF.

The chain is built from TRBV7-8 and TRBJ2-3; TRBD1 matches at 10 bases. CDR3 length: 15 residues. V shed 6 bases, J shed 0 bases, and the junction held 3 bases outside the gene matches. CDR1 SGHVS and CDR2 FQNEAQ come from the germline V gene. The CDR3, as DNA: TGTGCCAGCAGGCCGGGACAGGGGAGCACAGATACGCAGTATTTT. It specifies CASRPGQGSTDTQYF.

This clone was recorded a few times. The chain uses TRBV10-3 and TRBJ2-3; possible D gene TRBD2, 6 bases. The CDR3 consists of 15 residues. Trimming removed 6 bases at V and 4 bases at J, with 17 bases between. The germline CDR1 and CDR2 sequences are ENHRY and SYGVKD. Written as DNA, the CDR3 is TGTGCCATCAGATTAGACCCTACGGGGGCAGATACGCAGTATTTT. Its protein product is CAIRLDPTGADTQYF.

This clone turned up a few times. V gene TRBV29-1 combines with J gene TRBJ2-1; D may be TRBD1 (5 bases). The length of the CDR3 is 14 residues. Trimming stripped 0 bases from V and 2 bases from J, with 8 bases between. The V gene's germline CDR1 is SQVTM and CDR2 ANQGSEA. The CDR3 sequence is CSVEDLGAYNEQFF. Here the CDR3 DNA reads TGCAGCGTTGAAGATCTAGGGGCCTACAATGAGCAGTTCTTC.

This clone was seen a few times. The V gene is TRBV19, the J gene TRBJ2-5; 9 bases are a match to TRBD2. The V and J ends lost 7 bases and 5 bases, in that order; junction bases with no gene match: 5. This CDR3 comprises 13 residues. Germline V lookup: CDR1 LNHDA, CDR2 SQIVND (reference sequence). The CDR3 DNA follows: TGTGCCAGTATGGGCGGGGGGGTTGAGACCCAGTACTTC. It encodes CASMGGGVETQYF.

The V and J genes are TRBV7-2 and TRBJ1-5; 11 bases match TRBD1. The junction had 1 base not matched to a gene; V was cut back by 4 bases and J by 5 bases. Looked up from germline, CDR1 is SGHTA and CDR2 is FQGNSA. The CDR3 runs to 14 residues. CDR3 sequence reads: CASSWTGGYQPQHF. The CDR3 DNA sequence: TGTGCCAGCAGCTGGACAGGGGGCTATCAGCCCCAGCATTTT.

In this sample, this clone turned up a few times. This rearrangement joins TRBV6-5 to TRBJ2-7; weak D call: TRBD2 (6 bases). The V gene's germline CDR1 is MNHEY and CDR2 SVGAGI. This CDR3 has 14 residues. V dropped 6 bases and J dropped 5 bases, with 17 bases sitting between them. The CDR3 DNA sequence: TGTGCCAGCAGATCCCCAGGCGGGGTCGACGAGCAGTACTTC. This translates into CASRSPGGVDEQYF.

This clone was observed a few times. Other DNA sequences in the sample encode the same CDR3. The V call is TRBV6-6, the J call TRBJ1-6; D call uncertain. V lost 2 bases and J lost 0, with 5 bases in between. The CDR3 has 15 amino acids. CDR1 and CDR2 from the germline V gene are MNHNY and SVGAGI (reference sequence). The CDR3 region is CASSYGSSYNSPLHF. In DNA, the CDR3 is TGTGCCAGCAGTTACGGGAGCTCCTATAATTCACCCCTCCACTTT.

The V call is TRBV28, the J call TRBJ2-7, with no clear D. V shed 8 bases and J shed 6 bases, with 11 bases lying between them. CDR3 length equals 11 residues. From germline, CDR1 is MDHEN and CDR2 SYDVKM. CDR3 region: CASATLSEQYF. DNA of the CDR3: TGTGCCAGCGCTACACTGTCCGAGCAGTACTTC.

The genes are TRBV5-6 and TRBJ2-7; 9 bases match TRBD1. The CDR3 totals 16 residues. J was trimmed by 5 bases and V by 0 bases; bases with no gene match: 9. Germline V CDR1 and CDR2: SGHDT, YYEEEE. The chain's CDR3 is CASSLGGTGFYDEQYF. The CDR3 nucleotides read TGTGCCAGCAGCTTGGGTGGGACAGGGTTTTATGACGAGCAGTACTTC.

This clone was counted only a few times. The chain recombines TRBV10-2 with TRBJ2-5, with 9 bases that match TRBD1. Trimming at V came to 7 bases and at J to 5 bases, leaving 8 bases not matched to a gene. Per germline, CDR1 WSHSY and CDR2 SAAADI. This CDR3 is 14 amino acids long. CDR3 region: CASNRQGVRETQYF. CDR3 coding DNA: TGCGCCAGCAACCGACAGGGGGTTCGGGAGACCCAGTACTTC.

The chain is built from TRBV9 and TRBJ2-1; D gene ambiguous. CDR1 is SGDLS and CDR2 is YYNGEE in the germline V gene. Trimming pared 4 bases from V and 4 bases from J, leaving 18 bases between. CDR3 length equals 16 residues. The CDR3 reads CASSPGALNPYNEQFF. The DNA for the CDR3 is TGTGCCAGCAGCCCGGGCGCGCTAAACCCTTACAATGAGCAGTTCTTC.

This clone was seen a few times. The chain links TRBV7-9 to TRBJ2-5; 11 bases line up with TRBD2. J gave up 1 base and V 4 bases, and 8 bases lay outside the gene matches. The length of the CDR3 is 17 residues. Per the germline V gene, CDR1 is SEHNR and CDR2 is FQNEAQ (reference sequence). The CDR3 DNA sequence: TGTGCCAGCAGCTACCCGACTAGCGGGGCCTCCCAAGAGACCCAGTACTTC. Translated, it gives CASSYPTSGASQETQYF.

The J gene is TRBJ2-5, the V gene TRBV7-9; 8 nucleotides align to TRBD1. The end of the DNA is better explained by TRBJ2-7, so the J call may be wrong. In germline, CDR1 is SEHNR, CDR2 FQNEAQ (reference sequence). The CDR3 runs 17 residues. CDR3 protein: CASSLAGPGQETYEQYF. DNA of the CDR3: TGTGCCAGCAGCTTAGCGGGACCGGGACAGGAAACCTACGAGCAGTACTTC.

Here the CDR3 DNA reads TGTGCCAGCGGGACAGGGCCCGGGCGGGACACTGAAGCTTTCTTT. This sequence encodes CASGTGPGRDTEAFF. The chain uses TRBV9 and TRBJ1-1; 9 bases are shared with TRBD1. The junction had 10 bases not matched to a gene; V was cut back by 7 bases and J by 3 bases. Germline CDR1 SGDLS, CDR2 YYNGEE. The CDR3 is made up of 15 amino acids.

This clone was counted between two and nine times. Written as DNA, the CDR3 is TGCGCCAGCCGCACAGAGATGAACACTGAAGCTTTCTTT. Its protein is CASRTEMNTEAFF. The rearrangement uses TRBV5-1 and TRBJ1-1; no clear D. Germline CDR1 reads SGHRS; CDR2 reads YFSETQ. The CDR3 spans 13 residues. V lost 7 bases and J 0 bases, leaving 10 bases between the germline ends. Together with reference TRBV5-1 and TRBJ1-1, the CDR3 gives the full variable domain: KAGVTQTPRYLIKTRGQQVTLSCSPISGHRSVSWYQQTPGQGLQFLFEYFSETQRNKGNFPGRFSGRQFSNSRSEMNVSTLELGDSALYLCASRTEMNTEAFFGQGTRLTVV.

This clone occurred a few times. The chain is built from TRBV7-9 and TRBJ1-2; TRBD1 matches 8 bases. In germline, CDR1 is SEHNR, CDR2 FQNEAQ (reference sequence). Losses at the gene ends were 8 bases for V and 4 bases for J; bases not matched to a gene: 3. The CDR3 is 12 amino acids. The DNA of the CDR3 is TGTGCCAGCCAGGGGGCCCTCTATGGCTACACCTTC. Protein product: CASQGALYGYTF.

V and J are TRBV30 and TRBJ2-7; D not resolved. This CDR3 is 14 amino acids long. Germline V gene sequence: CDR1 GTSNPN, CDR2 SVGIG (reference sequence). Trimming took off 2 bases at V and 2 bases at J, with 13 bases between the two ends. CDR3 region: CAWSFRSGTYEQYF. In DNA form, the CDR3 reads TGTGCCTGGAGTTTCAGGAGTGGGACCTACGAGCAGTACTTC.

The chain uses TRBV13 and TRBJ1-6; 7 bases map to TRBD1. The V gene end was trimmed by 11 bases and the J gene end by 8 bases; junction bases not matched to a gene: 9. Germline CDR1 and CDR2: PRHDT and FYEKMQ (reference sequence). This CDR3 comprises 13 residues. CDR3 nucleotides: TGTGCCGCAAGAGCCCAGGGGGATTCACCCCTCCACTTT. Protein sequence: CAARAQGDSPLHF.